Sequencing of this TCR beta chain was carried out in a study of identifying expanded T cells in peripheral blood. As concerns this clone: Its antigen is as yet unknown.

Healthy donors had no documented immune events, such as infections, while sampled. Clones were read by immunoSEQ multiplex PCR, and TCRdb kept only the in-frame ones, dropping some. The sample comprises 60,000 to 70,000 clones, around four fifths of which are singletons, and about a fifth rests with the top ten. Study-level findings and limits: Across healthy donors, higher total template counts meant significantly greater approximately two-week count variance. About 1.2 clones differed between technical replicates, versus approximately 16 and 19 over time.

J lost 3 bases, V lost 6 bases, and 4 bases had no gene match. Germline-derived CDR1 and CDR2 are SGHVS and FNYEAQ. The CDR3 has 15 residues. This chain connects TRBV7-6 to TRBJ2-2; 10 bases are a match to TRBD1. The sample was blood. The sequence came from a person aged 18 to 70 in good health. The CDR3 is CASRLGTGDTGELFF. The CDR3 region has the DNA TGTGCCAGCAGACTTGGGACAGGGGACACCGGGGAGCTGTTTTTT.